The 32 T cell receptor beta chains below were found in one sample sequenced in a study of cytomegalovirus exposure and HLA in healthy donors. It was with 60 Vbeta and 13 Jbeta primers that the PCR ran. Profiling relied on immunoSEQ multiplex PCR, and the TCRdb table lists in-frame clones only, not all of them. The table shows roughly 70,000 clones, with about 74% occurring only once. Sequenced material: PBMCs. These receptors were taken from a human donor in good health.

This clone was recorded once. V and J are TRBV7-8 and TRBJ1-2; D may be TRBD1 (6 bases). Germline values: CDR1 SGHVS, CDR2 FQNEAQ. The CDR3 covers 14 residues. The V and J ends lost 4 bases and 3 bases respectively, with 12 bases between them. The CDR3 here is CASSSDSPYYGYTF. CDR3 nucleotide sequence: TGTGCCAGCAGCTCGGACAGCCCTTACTATGGCTACACCTTC.

V is TRBV9 and J is TRBJ1-4, with 8 positions matching TRBD1. The CDR3 is made up of 13 amino acids. V gave up 2 bases and J gave up 8 bases; unmatched junction bases: 2. CDR1 and CDR2 from the germline V gene are SGDLS and YYNGEE. The CDR3 DNA reads TGTGCCAGCAGCGTTACAGGGGGAGAAAAACTGTTTTTT. Translation gives CASSVTGGEKLFF.

This chain connects TRBV5-6 to TRBJ2-1, with unresolved D. Trimming removed 7 bases from V and 5 bases from J, with 7 bases in between. Germline-derived CDR1 and CDR2 are SGHDT and YYEEEE. The CDR3 has 11 residues. DNA of the CDR3: TGTGCCAGCGAGAGCCACAATGAGCAGTTCTTC. Its protein is CASESHNEQFF.

The chain recombines TRBV25-1 with TRBJ1-1; 9 nucleotides line up with TRBD1. The germline V gene has CDR1 MGHDK and CDR2 SYGVNS. Trimming removed 7 bases from V and 4 bases from J; junction bases left unmatched: 4. CDR3 length equals 13 residues. The CDR3: CASTGQGLTEAFF. In DNA form, the CDR3 reads TGTGCCAGCACAGGACAGGGGCTCACTGAAGCTTTCTTT.

In its sample, this clone was seen a few times. V is TRBV6-6 and J is TRBJ1-5, with 9 bases identical to TRBD1. Germline lookup yields CDR1 MNHNY and CDR2 SVGAGI (reference sequence). Trimming took 2 bases from V and 0 from J; bases not matched to a gene: 2. The CDR3 sequence is 16 residues long. CDR3 DNA sequence: TGTGCCAGCAGTTACCGGACAGGGGATAGCAATCAGCCCCAGCATTTT. Its protein is CASSYRTGDSNQPQHF.

This rearrangement joins TRBV5-6 to TRBJ1-2; D not certain. Trimming took off 4 bases at V and 0 bases at J, with 13 bases between the two ends. Germline V gene sequence: CDR1 SGHDT, CDR2 YYEEEE. CDR3 size: 15 residues. CDR3 sequence reads: CASSPGGLANYGYTF. CDR3 coding DNA: TGTGCCAGCAGCCCGGGAGGATTAGCTAACTATGGCTACACCTTC. The variable domain in full, with the rest retrieved from reference TRBV5-6 and TRBJ1-2, is DAGVTQSPTHLIKTRGQQVTLRCSPKSGHDTVSWYQQALGQGPQFIFQYYEEEERQRGNFPDRFSGHQFPNYSSELNVNALLLGDSALYLCASSPGGLANYGYTFGSGTRLTVV.

This chain uses TRBV6-5 with TRBJ2-7; D is uncertain. CDR1 and CDR2 from the germline V gene are MNHEY and SVGAGI. V dropped 4 bases and J dropped 3 bases, with 7 bases sitting between them. This CDR3 contains 12 residues. CDR3 loop: CASSSVIYEQYF. The CDR3 DNA reads as TGTGCCAGCAGTTCCGTAATCTACGAGCAGTACTTC.

The V and J genes are TRBV28 and TRBJ2-3; weak D call: TRBD2 (6 bases). V was clipped by 6 bases and J by 3 bases, with 7 bases between them. The CDR3 has 12 residues. Germline CDR1 is MDHEN and CDR2 is SYDVKM. The DNA of the CDR3 is TGTGCCAGCAGCGGAGGGACAGATACGCAGTATTTT. Amino acids: CASSGGTDTQYF.

The genes are TRBV18 and TRBJ2-1; D gene ambiguous. This CDR3 region has 18 residues. In germline, CDR1 is KGHSH, CDR2 LQKENI. Between the trimmed V and J ends, which lost 3 bases and 0 bases, there was a span of 18 bases. The CDR3 spells CASSPTNVGFSSYNEQFF. In nucleotides, the CDR3 is TGTGCCAGCTCACCTACCAATGTCGGGTTTAGCTCCTACAATGAGCAGTTCTTC. Combining the CDR3 with reference TRBV18 and TRBJ2-1 gives the whole variable domain NAGVMQNPRHLVRRRGQEARLRCSPMKGHSHVYWYRQLPEEGLKFMVYLQKENIIDESGMPKERFSAEFPKEGPSILRIQQVVRGDSAAYFCASSPTNVGFSSYNEQFFGPGTRLTVL.

The chain employs TRBV27 and TRBJ1-2; D is undetermined. Trimming removed 5 bases from V and 0 bases from J, with 16 bases in between. The germline CDR1 and CDR2 sequences are MNHEY and SMNVEV (reference sequence). This CDR3 is 16 amino acids long. CDR3 in DNA: TGTGCCAGCAGTCCCCAGCGGAGTGCTTCTAACTATGGCTACACCTTC. Protein: CASSPQRSASNYGYTF.

In the case of this clone: The junction departs from germline at one end; a sequencing error may be responsible. This same CDR3 is encoded by further DNA sequences in the sample. CDR3 bases: TGTGCTAGCAGCTTAGACAGGAACACTGAAGCTTTCTTT. This codes for CASSLDRNTEAFF. The V and J genes are TRBV7-7 and TRBJ1-1; tentative D call: TRBD1 (5 bases). The germline V gene encodes CDR1 SSHAT and CDR2 FNYEAQ (reference sequence). The CDR3 contains 13 residues. Looking up the rest from reference TRBV7-7 and TRBJ1-1 gives the full variable domain: GAGVSQSPRYKVTKRGQDVTLRCDPISSHATLYWYQQALGQGPEFLTYFNYEAQPDKSGLPSDRFSAERPEGSISTLTIQRTEQRDSAMYRCASSLDRNTEAFFGQGTRLTVV.

This chain connects TRBV30 to TRBJ2-2; 7 bases map to TRBD2. This CDR3 is built from 16 residues. The V gene end was trimmed by 5 bases and the J gene end by 0 bases; junction bases not matched to a gene: 9. Per the germline V gene, CDR1 is GTSNPN and CDR2 is SVGIG (reference sequence). The CDR3 reads CAWEGGESANTGELFF. The CDR3 nucleotides read TGTGCCTGGGAGGGAGGGGAATCCGCGAACACCGGGGAGCTGTTTTTT.

The J gene is TRBJ2-1, the V gene TRBV9; possible D gene TRBD2, 6 bases. Germline assignment: CDR1 SGDLS and CDR2 YYNGEE. The V end was cut by 3 bases, the J end by 7 bases, with 14 bases between. This CDR3 has 14 amino acids. The CDR3 loop is CASSASAQGNEQFF. For the CDR3, the DNA is TGTGCCAGCAGCGCTAGCGCCCAAGGGAATGAGCAGTTCTTC.

J is TRBJ2-2 and V is TRBV30; TRBD2 aligns across 14 bases. CDR3 length equals 16 residues. V was clipped by 8 bases and J by 3 bases; unmatched bases: 8. CDR1 GTSNPN and CDR2 SVGIG come from the germline V gene (reference sequence). CDR3 sequence reads: CARGGLAGDDTGELFF. The CDR3 DNA sequence: TGTGCCCGGGGGGGACTAGCGGGAGACGACACCGGGGAGCTGTTTTTT.

The J gene is TRBJ1-4, the V gene TRBV6-6, with D hard to call. The V end was cut by 7 bases, the J end by 0 bases, with 9 bases between. CDR1 and CDR2 (germline): MNHNY, SVGAGI (reference sequence). This CDR3 spans 14 amino acids. The CDR3 protein is CASMTPATNEKLFF. For the CDR3, the DNA is TGTGCCAGCATGACTCCTGCAACTAATGAAAAACTGTTTTTT.

This clone was detected a few times. V gene TRBV7-2 combines with J gene TRBJ2-4, with TRBD1 matching 9 bases. The CDR3 runs to 15 residues. Germline V lookup: CDR1 SGHTA, CDR2 FQGNSA. V trimming: 1 base; J trimming: 6 bases; junction bases outside the gene matches: 4. CDR3 sequence reads: CASSLVGQGLNIQYF. CDR3 nucleotide sequence: TGTGCCAGCAGCTTAGTGGGACAGGGATTAAACATTCAGTACTTC.

The CDR3 region is CASSSLQGALTEAFF. CDR3 nucleotide sequence: TGTGCCAGCAGTTCCTTACAGGGGGCATTAACTGAAGCTTTCTTT. The V call is TRBV27, the J call TRBJ1-1, with 9 positions matching TRBD1. Germline V gene sequence: CDR1 MNHEY, CDR2 SMNVEV (reference sequence). The CDR3 spans 15 residues. Trimming cost V 4 bases and J 5 bases; bases outside gene matches: 8.

V is TRBV27 and J is TRBJ2-7, with 13 bases matching TRBD2. Trimming removed 6 bases from V and 3 bases from J; junction bases left unmatched: 11. CDR1 MNHEY and CDR2 SMNVEV come from the germline V gene (reference sequence). The CDR3 has 17 amino acids. In nucleotides, the CDR3 is TGTGCCAGCAGCTCAATTACTAGCGGGAGGGCCTTCTACGAGCAGTACTTC. This gives the protein CASSSITSGRAFYEQYF.

This clone has only one observation. This sequence joins TRBV14 and TRBJ2-3; D is undetermined. Trimming left V 2 bases short and J 1 base short, with 4 bases between. The CDR3 is 13 residues long. The germline CDR1 and CDR2 sequences are SGHDN and FVKESK. CDR3 amino acids: CASSQRGTDTQYF. CDR3 nucleotide sequence: TGTGCCAGCAGCCAACGAGGCACAGATACGCAGTATTTT.

This chain connects TRBV19 to TRBJ2-7; D possibly corresponds to TRBD1 (5 bases). This CDR3 is built from 13 residues. Germline V gene data show CDR1 as LNHDA and CDR2 as SQIVND (reference sequence). Trimming stripped 5 bases from V and 6 bases from J, with 14 bases between. The CDR3 DNA is TGTGCCAGTAGTCGCGGCAGGGAATCCGAGCAGTACTTC. It translates to CASSRGRESEQYF.

The gene calls are TRBV25-1 and TRBJ2-2, with D unresolved. The CDR3 is made up of 13 amino acids. The V end lost 1 base, the J end lost 7 bases, and 7 bases lay between the germline ends. Germline values: CDR1 MGHDK, CDR2 SYGVNS. The CDR3 sequence: CASSESGSGELFF. The CDR3 DNA reads TGTGCCAGCAGTGAATCTGGTAGCGGGGAGCTGTTTTTT.

The chain links TRBV6-1 to TRBJ2-3; D uncertain. Germline V lookup: CDR1 MNHNS, CDR2 SASEGT. This CDR3 comprises 14 residues. Trimming removed 2 bases at V and 6 bases at J, with 12 bases between. The CDR3 is CASSERRAEDTQYF. The CDR3 DNA reads TGTGCCAGCAGTGAAAGGAGAGCTGAGGATACGCAGTATTTT.

The chain couples TRBV5-1 to TRBJ1-1; D is uncertain. Germline V gene lookup returns CDR1 SGHRS and CDR2 YFSETQ. V was shortened by 0 bases and J by 2 bases, with 11 bases between the two germline ends. The CDR3 runs to 15 residues. This chain's CDR3 is CASSLDPTINTEAFF. Written as DNA, the CDR3 is TGCGCCAGCAGCTTGGACCCAACAATAAACACTGAAGCTTTCTTT.

About this clone itself: At one of its ends the junction is not consistent with the germline gene, which may arise from a read error. CDR3 sequence reads: CASSHSGRGTNYGYTF. In nucleotides, the CDR3 is TGTGCCAGCAGTCACTCGGGTCGGGGAACTAACTATGGCTACACCTTC. The chain joins TRBV6-5 to TRBJ1-2; D is undetermined. The germline V gene has CDR1 MNHEY and CDR2 SVGAGI. This CDR3 comprises 16 residues.

Notes on this clone: This sample includes further DNA sequences coding for the same CDR3. This sequence joins TRBV10-1 and TRBJ1-1, with D perhaps matching TRBD1 (5 bases). The CDR3 consists of 13 residues. V lost 6 bases and J 3 bases, leaving 11 bases between the germline ends. Germline CDR1 and CDR2: WNHNN and SYGVQD (reference sequence). CDR3 sequence reads: CASSPREDTEAFF. In DNA, the CDR3 is TGCGCCAGCAGCCCCAGGGAAGACACTGAAGCTTTCTTT.

This clone has more than one count but fewer than ten. The chain carries TRBV6-1 and TRBJ1-5; tentative D call: TRBD1 (5 bases). The ends were cut back, 2 bases at V and 7 bases at J, with 15 bases in the middle. CDR3 length equals 15 residues. Per the germline V gene, CDR1 is MNHNS and CDR2 is SASEGT. DNA of the CDR3: TGTGCCAGCAGTGAATGGGAGGGGCTCGGACAGCCCCAGCATTTT. Translation gives CASSEWEGLGQPQHF.

The chain carries TRBV10-2 and TRBJ1-2, with 9 bases lining up with TRBD1. CDR3 length equals 15 residues. With 9 bases clipped from V and 4 bases from J, the junction kept 12 bases outside the gene matches. The germline V gene has CDR1 WSHSY and CDR2 SAAADI. CDR3 bases: TGCGCCAGTGGAATGTGGGACAGGGAGGCCTATGGCTACACCTTC. It is translated as CASGMWDREAYGYTF.

The V gene is TRBV5-1, the J gene TRBJ2-1; 10 nucleotides match TRBD2. The CDR3 runs to 15 residues. Germline assignment: CDR1 SGHRS and CDR2 YFSETQ. The ends lost 4 bases at V and 7 bases at J; junction bases unmatched: 8. Written as DNA, the CDR3 is TGCGCCAGCAGCCTTCTAGCGGGAGCGGCAAATGAGCAGTTCTTC. Its protein is CASSLLAGAANEQFF.

The gene calls are TRBV6-5 and TRBJ1-1; no definite D call. In germline, CDR1 is MNHEY, CDR2 SVGAGI. V was shortened by 5 bases and J by 1 base, with 11 bases between the two germline ends. The CDR3 consists of 14 residues. CDR3 coding DNA: TGTGCCAGCAGTCGCACGGGAGCGAACACTGAAGCTTTCTTT. Protein product: CASSRTGANTEAFF.

The chain employs TRBV7-8 and TRBJ2-7; 7 bases are shared with TRBD2. J gave up 6 bases and V 0 bases, and 5 bases lay outside the gene matches. The germline gives CDR1 SGHVS, CDR2 FQNEAQ. The CDR3 runs to 14 residues. CDR3 bases: TGTGCCAGCAGCTTAGCGGCGGGAGTACCCGAGCAGTACTTC. It specifies CASSLAAGVPEQYF.

This chain joins TRBV19 and TRBJ2-1; 13 nucleotides match TRBD2. The CDR3 has 15 amino acids. Losses at the gene ends were 10 bases for V and 7 bases for J; bases not matched to a gene: 10. CDR1 LNHDA and CDR2 SQIVND come from the germline V gene (reference sequence). The CDR3 coding sequence is TGTGCCACTCGGACTAGCGGGAGTGGGTTTAATGAGCAGTTCTTC. Its protein product is CATRTSGSGFNEQFF.

This rearrangement joins TRBV5-4 to TRBJ1-2; 9 bases are a match to TRBD1. The CDR3 has 16 residues. J was trimmed by 4 bases and V by 0 bases; bases with no gene match: 7. Looked up from germline, CDR1 is SGHNT and CDR2 is YYREEE (reference sequence). CDR3: CASSLEGAQGAYGYTF. Written as DNA, the CDR3 is TGTGCCAGCAGCTTGGAAGGGGCACAGGGGGCCTATGGCTACACCTTC.